The 3 T cell receptor beta chains below all came from one sample that was sequenced in a study of identical twins. TCRdb ran MiXCR on the 5' RACE reads and lists one entry per CDR3 protein. The sample consists of some 1,600,000 distinct CDR3 sequences, about 31% of them appearing once. Sequenced sample: cord blood. The source of these receptors is a newborn girl in good health.

This clonotype has just a few counts. V usage is TRBV4-1 and J usage is TRBJ2-4, with D perhaps TRBD2 (6 bases). Deletions cut 3 bases from V and 11 bases from J, with 11 bases between. In germline, CDR1 is MGHRA, CDR2 YSYEKL. CDR3 size: 12 residues. This chain's CDR3 is CASSHLGDFQYF. In DNA form, the CDR3 reads TGCGCCAGCAGCCACCTCGGGGACTTTCAGTACTTC.

The chain combines TRBV27 with TRBJ2-1; 9 bases are a match to TRBD2. This CDR3 contains 14 residues. Germline values: CDR1 MNHEY, CDR2 SMNVEV (reference sequence). With 5 bases clipped from V and 8 bases from J, the junction kept 7 bases outside the gene matches. The CDR3 DNA is TGTGCCAGCAGTGTCTCTAGCGGGACCCATGAGCAGTTCTTC. Its translation: CASSVSSGTHEQFF.

The CDR3 sequence: CSARGPLAGPYNEQYF. The CDR3 bases are TGCAGTGCTAGAGGGCCCCTAGCGGGCCCCTACAATGAGCAGTACTTC. V usage is TRBV20-1 and J usage is TRBJ2-1; TRBD2 aligns across 8 bases. Gene TRBJ2-7 matches the end of the DNA better, so the J call may be wrong. Germline V CDR1 and CDR2: DFQATT, SNEGSKA (reference sequence). The CDR3 covers 16 residues.